A few counts support the clone carrying this T cell receptor beta chain. Antigen specificity is unknown. These data are taken from a study of T cells after yellow fever vaccination. General observations from the study: Post-booster repertoires contained most primary-vaccination clones again (approximately 97% CD4, approximately 88% CD8). Though weaker, the secondary response peaked faster, on day 5 versus 15.

TCRdb re-derived calls from the 5' RACE reads in MiXCR, one entry per CDR3 protein. Altogether 400,000 or so distinct CDR3 sequences are present, more than 9% being singletons, with the ten largest covering roughly 18%. This TCR came from a man aged 18-30 years who received the YFV17D yellow fever vaccine. The sample here was PBMCs, taken on the day of the first yellow fever vaccination.

The CDR3 DNA is TGTGCCAGCGCCTCGAAGTATGGCTACACCTTC. This sequence encodes CASASKYGYTF. This rearrangement joins TRBV3-1 to TRBJ1-2, with D uncertain. The CDR3 has 11 amino acids. Germline values: CDR1 LGHDT, CDR2 YNNKEL (reference sequence). V lost 8 bases and J lost 5, with 9 bases in between. The variable domain in full, completed from reference TRBV3-1 and TRBJ1-2, reads DTAVSQTPKYLVTQMGNDKSIKCEQNLGHDTMYWYKQDSKKFLKIMFSYNNKELIINETVPNRFSPKSPDKAHLNLHINSLELGDSAVYFCASASKYGYTFGSGTRLTVV.